The 29 T cell receptor beta chains reported below all come from one sample, sequenced in a study of beta chain features in type 1 diabetes. The study, taken as a whole, reports: There was a moderate but significant shortening of TCRB CDR3s in all four CD4+ subsets of Type 1 diabetes patients.

Expressed TCRB transcripts were sequenced because the isolated RNA had all been reverse transcribed beforehand. Measured with immunoSEQ multiplex PCR; TCRdb has only the in-frame clones, and not every one. The sample records about 660,000 clones, 11% to 15% being singletons. Antigens of these TCRs are unknown. Sequencing was carried out using naive CD4+ T cells from blood. The receptors shown here come from a man aged 18-30 years with type 1 diabetes.

The CDR3 sequence: CAWSARGRGNSYEQYF. DNA for the CDR3: TGTGCCTGGAGTGCTCGGGGGCGGGGCAACTCCTACGAGCAGTACTTC. The chain joins TRBV30 to TRBJ2-7; either TRBD1 or TRBD2 may supply D (6 bases each). CDR3 length: 16 residues. CDR1 and CDR2 from the germline V gene are GTSNPN and SVGIG (reference sequence). V gave up 1 base and J gave up 0 bases, with 16 bases separating them.

The table lists this clone with a few counts. The chain carries TRBV20-1 and TRBJ2-7; possibly TRBD1 for D (6 bases). The CDR3 has 11 amino acids. Germline V CDR1 and CDR2: DFQATT, SNEGSKA (reference sequence). V was trimmed by 6 bases and J by 3 bases, leaving 9 bases between them. The CDR3 loop reads CSAGTNYEQYF. CDR3 DNA sequence: TGCAGTGCGGGGACAAACTACGAGCAGTACTTC.

The DNA for the CDR3 is TGTGCCTGGAGTTCACCATCTCGGGGAGTAATCAATTCACCCCTCCACTTT. Residues: CAWSSPSRGVINSPLHF. The chain joins TRBV30 to TRBJ1-6; D is unresolved. CDR3 length equals 17 residues. Trimming pared 2 bases from V and 7 bases from J, leaving 21 bases between. Germline CDR1 is GTSNPN and CDR2 is SVGIG (reference sequence).

The chain couples TRBV6-6 to TRBJ2-5; the match to TRBD2 covers 7 bases. V shed 4 bases and J 5 bases; nucleotides not matched to a gene: 4. This CDR3 spans 13 amino acids. Germline V CDR1 and CDR2: MNHNY, SVGAGI (reference sequence). CDR3 DNA sequence: TGTGCCAGCAGTTTAGCGGGCGGGGAGACCCAGTACTTC. It yields the protein CASSLAGGETQYF.

V usage is TRBV18 and J usage is TRBJ1-1, with D possibly being TRBD1 (5 bases). Per germline, CDR1 KGHSH and CDR2 LQKENI. The ends were cut back, 8 bases at V and 1 base at J, with 11 bases in the middle. The CDR3 contains 13 residues. This CDR3 reads CASAIGENTEAFF. Written as DNA, the CDR3 is TGTGCCAGCGCAATAGGGGAGAACACTGAAGCTTTCTTT.

V is TRBV19 and J is TRBJ2-7, with TRBD2 matching over 7 bases. The CDR3 totals 15 residues. V lost 3 bases, J lost 0 bases, and 5 bases stayed unmatched. Germline V lookup: CDR1 LNHDA, CDR2 SQIVND (reference sequence). CDR3 sequence (DNA): TGTGCCAGTAGTATGTTGAGCGGGGCCTCCTACGAGCAGTACTTC. This encodes CASSMLSGASYEQYF.

This chain joins TRBV5-1 and TRBJ2-1; no clear D gene. This CDR3 comprises 15 residues. Trimming shortened V by 1 base and J by 0 bases, and 8 bases separated the two germline ends. CDR1 and CDR2 from the germline V gene are SGHRS and YFSETQ. The CDR3 is CASSLQTSSYNEQFF. Written as DNA, the CDR3 is TGCGCCAGCAGCTTGCAGACGAGCTCCTACAATGAGCAGTTCTTC.

This clone occurred a few times. The chain has TRBV7-2 and TRBJ2-5; D is ambiguous. V was pared by 5 bases and J by 5 bases, with 9 bases between. The CDR3 spans 12 residues. From germline, CDR1 is SGHTA and CDR2 FQGNSA. The CDR3 bases are TGTGCCAGCAGCCCTACGATGGAGACCCAGTACTTC. Protein: CASSPTMETQYF.

This chain links TRBV5-6 with TRBJ2-3; D may be TRBD2 (6 bases). This CDR3 has 14 amino acids. Germline-derived CDR1 and CDR2 are SGHDT and YYEEEE. Between the trimmed V and J ends, which lost 7 bases and 1 base, there was a span of 13 bases. DNA for the CDR3: TGTGCCAGCGGGGACTCTTTAGGCACAGATACGCAGTATTTT. Its protein is CASGDSLGTDTQYF.

The chain uses TRBV7-2 and TRBJ1-1; TRBD1 is a possible D gene (5 bases). Between the trimmed V and J ends, which lost 5 bases and 2 bases, there was a span of 12 bases. The CDR3 runs to 14 residues. Per germline, CDR1 SGHTA and CDR2 FQGNSA. CDR3 protein: CASSQTAVNTEAFF. For the CDR3, the DNA is TGTGCCAGCAGCCAGACAGCAGTTAACACTGAAGCTTTCTTT.

This clone was counted between two and nine times. The CDR3 sequence: CASSYSPGRSYEQYF. DNA for the CDR3: TGTGCCAGCAGTTACTCTCCAGGGAGGTCCTACGAGCAGTACTTC. This chain connects TRBV6-5 to TRBJ2-7, with D possibly matching TRBD2 (6 bases). Per the germline V gene, CDR1 is MNHEY and CDR2 is SVGAGI. V lost 0 bases, J lost 1 base, and 10 bases lay in between. The CDR3 spans 15 residues.

A few counts support this clone. The chain joins TRBV19 to TRBJ2-2, with D perhaps assigned TRBD1 or TRBD2 (5 bases each). Trimming removed 1 base at V and 6 bases at J, with 9 bases between. The CDR3 is 14 residues long. Germline CDR1 LNHDA, CDR2 SQIVND (reference sequence). In DNA, the CDR3 is TGTGCCAGTAGTATAGGCCCGGGACCCGGGGAGCTGTTTTTT. Protein: CASSIGPGPGELFF.

This sequence joins TRBV9 and TRBJ2-1; 9 nucleotides line up with TRBD1. Trimming removed 3 bases from V and 5 bases from J; junction bases left unmatched: 3. The CDR3 has 14 residues. CDR1 SGDLS and CDR2 YYNGEE come from the germline V gene. The DNA for the CDR3 is TGTGCCAGCAGCGGGGACAGGGATAACAATGAGCAGTTCTTC. Its translation: CASSGDRDNNEQFF.

CDR3: CASSSVTYGYTF. The CDR3 DNA reads TGTGCCAGCAGCTCAGTCACATATGGCTACACCTTC. The chain links TRBV7-2 to TRBJ1-2; D unresolved. This CDR3 has 12 amino acids. V lost 4 bases to trimming and J lost 5 bases, with 8 bases between them. Germline V gene data show CDR1 as SGHTA and CDR2 as FQGNSA.

This clone has a handful of counts. The gene calls are TRBV5-6 and TRBJ2-1, with a tentative D call TRBD1 (6 bases). The CDR3 has 19 residues. In germline, CDR1 is SGHDT, CDR2 YYEEEE. V was shortened by 4 bases and J by 7 bases, with 30 bases between the two germline ends. CDR3 in amino acids: CASSPLGGSPRGLGNEQFF. CDR3 coding DNA: TGTGCCAGCAGCCCCCTAGGGGGTAGTCCCAGGGGTCTGGGAAATGAGCAGTTCTTC.

This chain joins TRBV7-2 and TRBJ2-3; TRBD2 aligns across 11 bases. V shed 6 bases and J 6 bases; nucleotides not matched to a gene: 2. The CDR3 covers 13 residues. Germline CDR1 reads SGHTA; CDR2 reads FQGNSA. Here the CDR3 DNA reads TGTGCCAGCAGACTAGCGGGAGTGGATACGCAGTATTTT. Translated, it gives CASRLAGVDTQYF.

The chain employs TRBV30 and TRBJ1-2, with TRBD1 as a possible D gene (5 bases). Trimming cost V 5 bases and J 2 bases, with 9 bases left between them. The V gene's germline CDR1 is GTSNPN and CDR2 SVGIG (reference sequence). The CDR3 is made up of 12 amino acids. CDR3 coding DNA: TGTGCCTGGGGCAGGGTGAACTATGGCTACACCTTC. This sequence encodes CAWGRVNYGYTF.

The DNA for the CDR3 is TGTGCCAGCAGCTTAGACATTTTCAGGGGTAATTCACCCCTCCACTTT. It specifies CASSLDIFRGNSPLHF. The gene calls are TRBV7-6 and TRBJ1-6, with D perhaps TRBD1 (6 bases). V lost 1 base, J lost 6 bases, and 13 bases lay in between. This CDR3 has 16 residues. The germline V gene has CDR1 SGHVS and CDR2 FNYEAQ.

This clone was counted only a few times. This rearrangement joins TRBV18 to TRBJ1-3; D is unresolved. The CDR3 has 15 residues. Germline V gene data show CDR1 as KGHSH and CDR2 as LQKENI. Trimming removed 2 bases at V and 0 bases at J, with 8 bases between. CDR3 sequence: CASSPTDFSGNTIYF. The DNA for the CDR3 is TGTGCCAGCTCACCAACGGACTTCTCTGGAAACACCATATATTTT.

The CDR3 sequence is CASSSGLAGGEQFF. CDR3 DNA sequence: TGTGCCAGCAGCTCGGGACTAGCGGGGGGCGAGCAGTTCTTC. The V call is TRBV7-9, the J call TRBJ2-1, with TRBD2 matching over 15 bases. Per germline, CDR1 SEHNR and CDR2 FQNEAQ (reference sequence). With V trimmed by 4 bases and J by 10 bases, 2 bases remained unmatched. CDR3 length: 14 residues.

V is TRBV7-2 and J is TRBJ2-5; 12 nucleotides line up with TRBD2. CDR1 SGHTA and CDR2 FQGNSA come from the germline V gene. After removal of 4 bases from V and 4 bases from J, the junction contained 4 bases not matched to a gene. The CDR3 is made up of 15 amino acids. In DNA form, the CDR3 reads TGTGCCAGCAGCTCTTCGACTAGCGGGAGAGAGACCCAGTACTTC. Amino acids: CASSSSTSGRETQYF.

This chain connects TRBV2 to TRBJ2-2, with D perhaps TRBD1 (6 bases). Trimming cost V 11 bases and J 5 bases, with 9 bases left between them. In germline, CDR1 is SNHLY, CDR2 FYNNEI. The CDR3 has 11 amino acids. CDR3 residues: CAVQGTGELFF. CDR3 in DNA: TGTGCCGTACAGGGAACCGGGGAGCTGTTTTTT. The entire variable domain, with the rest obtained from reference TRBV2 and TRBJ2-2, is as follows: EPEVTQTPSHQVTQMGQEVILRCVPISNHLYFYWYRQILGQKVEFLVSFYNNEISEKSEIFDDQFSVERPDGSNFTLKIRSTKLEDSAMYFCAVQGTGELFFGEGSRLTVL.

This clone occurred a few times. The rearrangement links TRBV2 to TRBJ2-7; weak D call: TRBD1 (6 bases). Germline lookup yields CDR1 SNHLY and CDR2 FYNNEI. This CDR3 contains 15 residues. Deletions cut 6 bases from V and 0 bases from J, with 15 bases between. CDR3 sequence reads: CASRTFRDTSYEQYF. CDR3 bases: TGTGCCAGCAGGACTTTCCGGGACACCTCCTACGAGCAGTACTTC.

The rearrangement uses TRBV5-1 and TRBJ2-3; D perhaps matches TRBD2 (5 bases). Germline-derived CDR1 and CDR2 are SGHRS and YFSETQ. The CDR3 loop spans 15 amino acids. The V and J ends lost 3 bases and 0 bases respectively, with 11 bases between them. CDR3 nucleotides: TGCGCCAGCAGCTCGGGAAGCCCTAGCACAGATACGCAGTATTTT. Protein product: CASSSGSPSTDTQYF.

The gene calls are TRBV7-9 and TRBJ2-5; D possibly corresponds to TRBD1 (6 bases). The V gene lost 5 bases and the J gene lost 0 bases, with 16 bases spanning the gap. This CDR3 spans 16 amino acids. The germline CDR1 and CDR2 sequences are SEHNR and FQNEAQ (reference sequence). The CDR3 sequence: CASSVKGQLYQETQYF. DNA for the CDR3: TGTGCCAGCAGCGTCAAAGGACAGCTGTACCAAGAGACCCAGTACTTC.

This clone occurred a few times. This chain links TRBV13 with TRBJ2-5, with D possibly called TRBD1 or TRBD2 (5 bases each). The CDR3 runs to 13 residues. Germline CDR1 PRHDT, CDR2 FYEKMQ (reference sequence). The ends were cut back, 1 base at V and 4 bases at J, with 7 bases in the middle. As DNA, the CDR3 is TGTGCCAGCAGCTTAGAAGGGACAGAGACCCAGTACTTC. Translated, it gives CASSLEGTETQYF.

This clone was counted only a few times. CDR3 coding DNA: TGTGCCAGCAGCTCGCTAGCGGGAGGGCGAGAGACCCAGTACTTC. It specifies CASSSLAGGRETQYF. The rearrangement links TRBV7-6 to TRBJ2-5, with 12 bases fitting TRBD2. The CDR3 extends over 15 amino acids. With 4 bases clipped from V and 4 bases from J, the junction kept 4 bases outside the gene matches. Germline CDR1 is SGHVS and CDR2 is FNYEAQ.

The gene calls are TRBV14 and TRBJ1-6; D gene ambiguous. Trimming took off 4 bases at V and 9 bases at J, with 10 bases between the two ends. The CDR3 runs 13 residues. Germline-derived CDR1 and CDR2 are SGHDN and FVKESK. The DNA for the CDR3 is TGTGCCAGCAGCCCATGGAAGCTTTCACCCCTCCACTTT. Translation gives CASSPWKLSPLHF.

This clone was seen only a few times. The chain is built from TRBV4-1 and TRBJ2-2; D remains ambiguous. The V gene's germline CDR1 is MGHRA and CDR2 YSYEKL. Trimming cost V 5 bases and J 0 bases, with 13 bases left between them. This CDR3 contains 16 residues. The DNA for the CDR3 is TGCGCCAGCAGCTCCCGAGTGCCTACGAACACCGGGGAGCTGTTTTTT. It yields the protein CASSSRVPTNTGELFF.